This entry describes one T cell receptor (beta chain). The antigen is unknown. The record originates from a study of blood T cells in healthy people across ages. Study-level points and caveats: The donors' CMV status was not determined, possibly confounding changes in expanded clonotypes.

This CDR3 contains 15 residues. Germline CDR1 is SGHTA and CDR2 is FQGTGA. Per-sample PBMC isolation yielded at least 7 million cells. A second PCR, run for roughly 7 to 12 cycles, used a sample-barcoded 5' primer plus a J-beta primer mix. TCRdb fed the 5' RACE reads into MiXCR, producing one record per CDR3 protein. The sample carries some 1,000,000 distinct CDR3 sequences, almost 25% recorded once. The same sample was also used in a study of T cells of mothers and their children. That study reports: When mothers and children were related, their normalized repertoire overlap, which was always slightly higher, did not differ significantly from that of unrelated pairs.

The clonotype originates from a girl aged 2-9 years in good health. The chain links TRBV7-3 to TRBJ2-5; 11 nucleotides line up with TRBD2. The end of the DNA is better explained by TRBJ2-1, so the J call may be wrong. The sequenced sample was blood. The CDR3 region is CASSVLPGLAGEQFF. The CDR3 nucleotides are TGTGCCAGCAGCGTATTACCTGGACTAGCGGGCGAACAGTTCTTC.